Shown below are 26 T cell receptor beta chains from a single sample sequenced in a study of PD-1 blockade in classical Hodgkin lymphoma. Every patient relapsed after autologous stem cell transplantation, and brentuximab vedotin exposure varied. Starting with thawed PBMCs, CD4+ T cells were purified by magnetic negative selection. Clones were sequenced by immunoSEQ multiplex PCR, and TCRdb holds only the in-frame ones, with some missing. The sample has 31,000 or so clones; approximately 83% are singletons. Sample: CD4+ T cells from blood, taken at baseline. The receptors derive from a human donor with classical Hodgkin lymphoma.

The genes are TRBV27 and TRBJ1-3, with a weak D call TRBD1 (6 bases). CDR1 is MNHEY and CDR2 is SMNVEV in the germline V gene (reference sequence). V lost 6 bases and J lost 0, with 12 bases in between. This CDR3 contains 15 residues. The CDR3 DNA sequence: TGTGCCAGCAGCCTGAGACAGGCCTCTGGAAACACCATATATTTT. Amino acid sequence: CASSLRQASGNTIYF.

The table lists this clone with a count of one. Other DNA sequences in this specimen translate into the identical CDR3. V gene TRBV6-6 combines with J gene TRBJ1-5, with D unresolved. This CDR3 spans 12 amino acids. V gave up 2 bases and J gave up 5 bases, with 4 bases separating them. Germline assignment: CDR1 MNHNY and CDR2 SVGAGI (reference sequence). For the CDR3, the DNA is TGTGCCAGCAGTTACGGGGATCAGCCCCAGCATTTT. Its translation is CASSYGDQPQHF.

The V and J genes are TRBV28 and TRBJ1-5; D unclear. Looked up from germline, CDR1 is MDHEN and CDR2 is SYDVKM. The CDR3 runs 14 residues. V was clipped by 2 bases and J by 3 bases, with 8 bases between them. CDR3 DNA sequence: TGTGCCAGCAGTTTAGTGCAGAACAATCAGCCCCAGCATTTT. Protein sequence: CASSLVQNNQPQHF.

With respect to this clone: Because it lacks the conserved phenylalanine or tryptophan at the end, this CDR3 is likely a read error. In DNA form, the CDR3 reads TGTGCCAGCAGCGCAACCCTCAATTTATTGTCGAGGGAAGGCTACACCCTC. It codes for CASSATLNLLSREGYTL. V gene TRBV2 combines with J gene TRBJ1-2, with no clear D. Germline V gene data show CDR1 as SNHLY and CDR2 as FYNNEI. With 6 bases removed from V and 8 bases from J, the gap between germline ends came to 28 bases. The CDR3 has 17 amino acids.

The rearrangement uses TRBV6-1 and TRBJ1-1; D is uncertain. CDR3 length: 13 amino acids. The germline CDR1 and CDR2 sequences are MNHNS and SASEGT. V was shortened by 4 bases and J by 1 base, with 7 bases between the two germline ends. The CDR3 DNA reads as TGTGCCAGCAGTGTCCAGGAGAACACTGAAGCTTTCTTT. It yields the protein CASSVQENTEAFF.

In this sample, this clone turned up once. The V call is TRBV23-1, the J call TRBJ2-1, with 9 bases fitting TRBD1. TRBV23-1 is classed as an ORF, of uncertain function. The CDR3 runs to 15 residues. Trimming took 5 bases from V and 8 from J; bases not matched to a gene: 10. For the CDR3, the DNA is TGCGCCAGCAGTGAGACAGGGGGTTTGAATCATGAGCAGTTCTTC. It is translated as CASSETGGLNHEQFF.

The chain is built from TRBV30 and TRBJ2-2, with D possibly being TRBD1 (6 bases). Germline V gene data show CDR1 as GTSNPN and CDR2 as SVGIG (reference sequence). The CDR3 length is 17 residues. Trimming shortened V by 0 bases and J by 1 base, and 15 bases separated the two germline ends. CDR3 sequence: CAWSVLYGQLNTGELFF. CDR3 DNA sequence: TGTGCCTGGAGTGTACTGTATGGACAGCTGAACACCGGGGAGCTGTTTTTT.

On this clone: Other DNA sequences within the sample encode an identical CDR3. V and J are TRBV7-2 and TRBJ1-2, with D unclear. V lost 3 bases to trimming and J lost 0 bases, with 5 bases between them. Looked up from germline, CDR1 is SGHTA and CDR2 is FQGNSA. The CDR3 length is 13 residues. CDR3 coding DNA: TGTGCCAGCAGCTTGCAACCTAACTATGGCTACACCTTC. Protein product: CASSLQPNYGYTF.

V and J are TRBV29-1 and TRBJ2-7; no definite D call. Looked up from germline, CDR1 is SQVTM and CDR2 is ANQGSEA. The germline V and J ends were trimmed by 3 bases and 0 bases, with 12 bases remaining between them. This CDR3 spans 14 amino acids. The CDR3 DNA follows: TGCAGCGTTGAGGGTCAAGGTAACTCCTACGAGCAGTACTTC. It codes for CSVEGQGNSYEQYF.

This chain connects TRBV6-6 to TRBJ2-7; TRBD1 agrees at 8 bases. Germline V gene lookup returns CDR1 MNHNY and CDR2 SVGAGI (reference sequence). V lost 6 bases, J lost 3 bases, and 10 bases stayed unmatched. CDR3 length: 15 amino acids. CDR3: CASRPLEDRVYEQYF. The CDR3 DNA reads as TGTGCCAGCAGACCCCTCGAGGACAGGGTCTACGAGCAGTACTTC.

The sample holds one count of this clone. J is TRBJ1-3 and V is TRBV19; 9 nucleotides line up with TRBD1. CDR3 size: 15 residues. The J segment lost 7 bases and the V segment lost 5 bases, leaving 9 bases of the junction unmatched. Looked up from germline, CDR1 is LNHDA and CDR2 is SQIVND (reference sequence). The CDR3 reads CASSPPQGARNTIYF. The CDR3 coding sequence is TGTGCCAGTAGTCCCCCACAGGGGGCGCGGAACACCATATATTTT.

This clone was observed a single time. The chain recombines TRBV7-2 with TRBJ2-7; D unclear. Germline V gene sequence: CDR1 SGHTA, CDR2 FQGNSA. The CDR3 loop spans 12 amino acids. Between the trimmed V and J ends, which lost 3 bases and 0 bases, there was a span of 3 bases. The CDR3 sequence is CASSFSSYEQYF. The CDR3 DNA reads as TGTGCCAGCAGCTTTAGCTCCTACGAGCAGTACTTC.

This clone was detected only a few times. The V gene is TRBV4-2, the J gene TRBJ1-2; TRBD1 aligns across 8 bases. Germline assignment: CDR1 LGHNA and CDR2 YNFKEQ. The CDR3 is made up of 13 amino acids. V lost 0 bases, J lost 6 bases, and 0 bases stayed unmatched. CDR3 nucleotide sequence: TGTGCCAGCAGCCAAGACAGGGGGCATGGCTACACCTTC. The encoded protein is CASSQDRGHGYTF.

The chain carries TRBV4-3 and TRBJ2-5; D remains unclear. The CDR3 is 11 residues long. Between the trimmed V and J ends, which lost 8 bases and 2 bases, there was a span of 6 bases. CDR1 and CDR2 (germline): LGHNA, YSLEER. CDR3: CASGLQETQYF. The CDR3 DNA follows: TGCGCCAGCGGTCTACAAGAGACCCAGTACTTC.

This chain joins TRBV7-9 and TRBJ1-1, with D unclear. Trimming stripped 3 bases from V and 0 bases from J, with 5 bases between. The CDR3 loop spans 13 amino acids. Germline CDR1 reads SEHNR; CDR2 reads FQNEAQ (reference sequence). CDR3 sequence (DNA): TGTGCCAGCAGCTTTACGGTGAACACTGAAGCTTTCTTT. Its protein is CASSFTVNTEAFF.

CDR3 loop: CASSREQETQYF. CDR3 nucleotide sequence: TGTGCCAGCAGCAGGGAACAAGAGACCCAGTACTTC. The rearrangement uses TRBV2 and TRBJ2-5; tentative D call: TRBD1 (5 bases). CDR3 length: 12 amino acids. The germline V gene has CDR1 SNHLY and CDR2 FYNNEI. Trimming left V 6 bases short and J 2 bases short, with 7 bases between.

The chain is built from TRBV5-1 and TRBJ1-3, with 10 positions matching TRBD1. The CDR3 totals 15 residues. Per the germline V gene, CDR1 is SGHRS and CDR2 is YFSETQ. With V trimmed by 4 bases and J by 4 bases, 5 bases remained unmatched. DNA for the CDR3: TGCGCCAGCAGCACCGGGACAGGGGTCGGAAACACCATATATTTT. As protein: CASSTGTGVGNTIYF.

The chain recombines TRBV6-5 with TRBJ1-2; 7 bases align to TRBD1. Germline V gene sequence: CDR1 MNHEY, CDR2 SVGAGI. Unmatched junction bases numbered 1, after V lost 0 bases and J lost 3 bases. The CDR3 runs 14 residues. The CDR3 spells CASSYSGTDYGYTF. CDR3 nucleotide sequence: TGTGCCAGCAGTTACTCCGGGACAGACTATGGCTACACCTTC.

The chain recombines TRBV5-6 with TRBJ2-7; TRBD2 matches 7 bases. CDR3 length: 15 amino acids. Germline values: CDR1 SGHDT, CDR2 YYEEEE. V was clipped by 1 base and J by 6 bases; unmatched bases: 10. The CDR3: CASSLKGPGEGEQYF. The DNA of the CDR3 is TGTGCCAGCAGCTTGAAGGGACCGGGGGAGGGCGAGCAGTACTTC.

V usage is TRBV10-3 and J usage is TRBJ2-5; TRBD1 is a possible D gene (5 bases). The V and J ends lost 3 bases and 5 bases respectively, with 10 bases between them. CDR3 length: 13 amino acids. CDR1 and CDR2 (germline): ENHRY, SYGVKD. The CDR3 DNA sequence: TGTGCCATCAGTGATGGTCCAGGGGAGACCCAGTACTTC. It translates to CAISDGPGETQYF.

The CDR3 sequence is CASRSVVLGSHQPQHF. In nucleotides, the CDR3 is TGTGCCAGCAGATCGGTCGTATTGGGCAGCCATCAGCCCCAGCATTTT. The J gene is TRBJ1-5, the V gene TRBV21-1; the table calls TRBD1, which could not be checked here. TRBV21-1 is marked as a pseudogene. CDR3 length: 16 residues.

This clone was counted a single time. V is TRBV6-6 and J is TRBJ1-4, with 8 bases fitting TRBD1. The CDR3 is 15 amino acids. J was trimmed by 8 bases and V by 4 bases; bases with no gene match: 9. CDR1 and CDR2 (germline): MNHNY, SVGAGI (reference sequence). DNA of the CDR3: TGTGCCAGCAGTTTTATACAGGGGGATGGAGAAAAACTGTTTTTT. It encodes CASSFIQGDGEKLFF.

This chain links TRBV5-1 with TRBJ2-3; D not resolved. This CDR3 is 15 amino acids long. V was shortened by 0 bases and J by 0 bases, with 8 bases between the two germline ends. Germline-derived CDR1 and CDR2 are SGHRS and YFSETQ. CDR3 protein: CASSLGHRSTDTQYF. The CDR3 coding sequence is TGCGCCAGCAGCTTGGGCCATAGGAGCACAGATACGCAGTATTTT.

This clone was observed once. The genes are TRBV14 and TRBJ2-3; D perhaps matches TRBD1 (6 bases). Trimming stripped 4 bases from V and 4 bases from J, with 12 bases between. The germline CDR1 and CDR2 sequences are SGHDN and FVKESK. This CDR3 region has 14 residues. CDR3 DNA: TGTGCCAGCAGCCGCCCACAGGGCGCAGATACGCAGTATTTT. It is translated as CASSRPQGADTQYF. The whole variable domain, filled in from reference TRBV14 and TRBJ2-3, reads EAGVTQFPSHSVIEKGQTVTLRCDPISGHDNLYWYRRVMGKEIKFLLHFVKESKQDESGMPNNRFLAERTGGTYSTLKVQPAELEDSGVYFCASSRPQGADTQYFGPGTRLTVL.

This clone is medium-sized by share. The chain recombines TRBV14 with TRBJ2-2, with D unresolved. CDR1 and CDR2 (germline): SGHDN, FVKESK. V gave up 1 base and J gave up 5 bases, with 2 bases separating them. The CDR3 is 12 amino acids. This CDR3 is CASSQVTGELFF. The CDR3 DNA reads TGTGCCAGCAGCCAAGTGACCGGGGAGCTGTTTTTT.

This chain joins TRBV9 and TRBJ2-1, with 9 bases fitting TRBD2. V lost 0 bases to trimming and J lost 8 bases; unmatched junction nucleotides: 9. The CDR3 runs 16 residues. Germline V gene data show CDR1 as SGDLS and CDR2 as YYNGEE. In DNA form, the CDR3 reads TGTGCCAGCAGCGTAGATCCCGGCGGGAGGGCCGATGAGCAGTTCTTC. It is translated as CASSVDPGGRADEQFF.